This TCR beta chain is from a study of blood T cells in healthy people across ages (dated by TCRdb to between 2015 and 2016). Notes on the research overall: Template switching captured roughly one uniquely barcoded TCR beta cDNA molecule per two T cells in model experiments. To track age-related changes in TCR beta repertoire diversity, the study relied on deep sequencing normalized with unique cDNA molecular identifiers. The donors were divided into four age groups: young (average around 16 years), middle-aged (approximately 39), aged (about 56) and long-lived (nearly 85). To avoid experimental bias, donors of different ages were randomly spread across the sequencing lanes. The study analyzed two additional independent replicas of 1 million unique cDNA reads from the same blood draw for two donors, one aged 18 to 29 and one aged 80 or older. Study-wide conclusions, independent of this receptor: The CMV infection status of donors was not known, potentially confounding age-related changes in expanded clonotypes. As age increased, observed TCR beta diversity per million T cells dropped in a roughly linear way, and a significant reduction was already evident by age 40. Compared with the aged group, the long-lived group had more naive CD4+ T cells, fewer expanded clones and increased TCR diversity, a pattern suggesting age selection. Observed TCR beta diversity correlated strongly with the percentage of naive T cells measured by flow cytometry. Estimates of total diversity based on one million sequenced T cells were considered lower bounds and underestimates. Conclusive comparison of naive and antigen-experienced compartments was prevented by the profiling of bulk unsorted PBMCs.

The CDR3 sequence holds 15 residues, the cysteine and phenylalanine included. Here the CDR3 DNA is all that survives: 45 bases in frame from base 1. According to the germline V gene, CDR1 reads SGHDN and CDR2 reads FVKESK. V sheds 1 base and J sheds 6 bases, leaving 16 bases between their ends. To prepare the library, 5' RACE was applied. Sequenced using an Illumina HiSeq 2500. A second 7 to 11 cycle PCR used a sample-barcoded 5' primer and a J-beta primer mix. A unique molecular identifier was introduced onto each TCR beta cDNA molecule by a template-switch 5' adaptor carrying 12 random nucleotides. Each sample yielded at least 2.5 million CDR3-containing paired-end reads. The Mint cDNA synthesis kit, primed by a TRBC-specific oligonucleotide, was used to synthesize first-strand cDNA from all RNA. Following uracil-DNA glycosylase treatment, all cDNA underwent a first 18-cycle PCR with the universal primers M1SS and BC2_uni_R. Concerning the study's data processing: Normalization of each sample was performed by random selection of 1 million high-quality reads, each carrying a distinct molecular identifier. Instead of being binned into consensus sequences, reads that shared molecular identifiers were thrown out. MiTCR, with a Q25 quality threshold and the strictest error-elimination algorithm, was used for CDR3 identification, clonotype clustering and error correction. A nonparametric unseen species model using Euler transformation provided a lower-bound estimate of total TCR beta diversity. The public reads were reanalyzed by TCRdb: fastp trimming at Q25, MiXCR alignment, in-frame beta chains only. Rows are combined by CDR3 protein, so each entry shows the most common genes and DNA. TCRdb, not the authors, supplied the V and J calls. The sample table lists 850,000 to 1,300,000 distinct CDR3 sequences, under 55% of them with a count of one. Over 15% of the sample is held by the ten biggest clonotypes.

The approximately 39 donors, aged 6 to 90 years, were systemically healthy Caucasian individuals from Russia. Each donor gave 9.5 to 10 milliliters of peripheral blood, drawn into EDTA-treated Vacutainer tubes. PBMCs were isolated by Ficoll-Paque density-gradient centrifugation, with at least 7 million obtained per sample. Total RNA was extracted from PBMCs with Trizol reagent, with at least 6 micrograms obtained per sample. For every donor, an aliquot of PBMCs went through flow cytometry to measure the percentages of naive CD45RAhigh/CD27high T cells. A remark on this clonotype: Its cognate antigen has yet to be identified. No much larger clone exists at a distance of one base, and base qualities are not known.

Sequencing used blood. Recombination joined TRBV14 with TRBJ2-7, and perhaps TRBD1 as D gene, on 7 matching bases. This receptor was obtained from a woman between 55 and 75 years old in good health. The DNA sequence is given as TGTGCCAGCAGCCAAGTACCCAGGGGGGTCGGCGAGCAGTACTTC. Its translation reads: CASSQVPRGVGEQYF.